What follows are 9 T cell receptor beta chains derived from one specimen sequenced in a study of blood T cell repertoires in COVID-19 (dated by TCRdb to 2020 to 2022). Library prep was done by the immunoSEQ multiplex PCR assay. TCRdb carries this immuneACCESS record with in-frame sequences only. Its versions omit some clonotypes, under half of them owing to an unresolved V gene in the studies checked, with the rest unexplained. The sample table lists about 340,000 clones, around 90% of them with a count of one. The ten most abundant clones make up 2.5% to 4% of the sample. Sequenced material: peripheral blood. The receptor source for this set is a woman aged 18 to 35 who had recovered from COVID-19.

The chain joins TRBV6-5 to TRBJ2-1, with D perhaps TRBD2 (6 bases). From germline, CDR1 is MNHEY and CDR2 SVGAGI. Trimming shortened V by 7 bases and J by 5 bases, and 12 bases separated the two germline ends. The CDR3 is made up of 13 amino acids. CDR3 nucleotides: TGTGCCAGCATTTCTAGCGTGGACAATGAGCAGTTCTTC. Residues: CASISSVDNEQFF.

This sequence joins TRBV7-9 and TRBJ2-4; a weak D match, TRBD1 (5 bases). The CDR3 loop spans 12 amino acids. Trimming shortened V by 3 bases and J by 10 bases, and 10 bases separated the two germline ends. CDR1 is SEHNR and CDR2 is FQNEAQ in the germline V gene (reference sequence). The CDR3 nucleotides are TGTGCCAGCAGCTTCAGGGCCGATATTCAGTACTTC. Translated: CASSFRADIQYF.

This clone was observed a handful of times. The V gene is TRBV4-1, the J gene TRBJ1-1; D call uncertain. V lost 3 bases and J 4 bases, leaving 9 bases between the germline ends. Per germline, CDR1 MGHRA and CDR2 YSYEKL. CDR3 length: 13 residues. The DNA for the CDR3 is TGCGCCAGCAGCCACCGGGGTGCCACTGAAGCTTTCTTT. Encoded protein: CASSHRGATEAFF.

This chain uses TRBV19 with TRBJ1-2; the match to TRBD1 covers 10 bases. The junction had 10 bases not matched to a gene; V was cut back by 5 bases and J by 7 bases. CDR3 length equals 15 residues. CDR1 LNHDA and CDR2 SQIVND come from the germline V gene (reference sequence). In DNA form, the CDR3 reads TGTGCCAGTAGTGCTCAAGACAGGGGGCCTAGTGGCTACACCTTC. As protein: CASSAQDRGPSGYTF. The whole variable domain, remainder taken from reference TRBV19 and TRBJ1-2, is DGGITQSPKYLFRKEGQNVTLSCEQNLNHDAMYWYRQDPGQGLRLIYYSQIVNDFQKGDIAEGYSVSREKKESFPLTVTSAQKNPTAFYLCASSAQDRGPSGYTFGSGTRLTVV.

The chain couples TRBV6-2 or TRBV6-3 to TRBJ2-5, with TRBD2 identical over 7 bases. This CDR3 is built from 15 residues. The J segment lost 3 bases and the V segment lost 6 bases, leaving 10 bases of the junction unmatched. The germline gives CDR1 MNHEY, CDR2 SVGEGT. The CDR3 loop reads CASSWWLAEEETQYF. DNA for the CDR3: TGTGCCAGCAGCTGGTGGCTAGCGGAGGAAGAGACCCAGTACTTC.

The chain is built from TRBV2 and TRBJ2-1; possibly TRBD2 for D (6 bases). CDR3 size: 18 residues. V lost 4 bases to trimming and J lost 2 bases, with 21 bases between them. From germline, CDR1 is SNHLY and CDR2 FYNNEI. The CDR3 DNA reads TGTGCCAGCAGTGGGGGGGAAAGTGTGTTAGCGGCCTACAATGAGCAGTTCTTC. Translated, it gives CASSGGESVLAAYNEQFF.

This clone has just one count. The chain has TRBV3-1 (or the pseudogene TRBV3-2) and TRBJ2-3; 11 positions agree with TRBD2. V shed 4 bases and J 6 bases; nucleotides not matched to a gene: 9. Germline CDR1 reads LGHDT; CDR2 reads YNNKEL (reference sequence). This CDR3 has 16 residues. The CDR3 sequence is CASSLGLADRWDTQYF. The CDR3 DNA follows: TGTGCCAGCAGCCTGGGACTAGCGGACAGGTGGGATACGCAGTATTTT.

The CDR3 nucleotides read TGCGCCAGCAGCTTGGGGGCAGGGGAAGCCTCCTTGGACAATGAGCAGTTCTTC. Translation gives CASSLGAGEASLDNEQFF. J is TRBJ2-1 and V is TRBV5-1; D perhaps matches TRBD1 (6 bases). The V gene lost 0 bases and the J gene lost 5 bases, with 21 bases spanning the gap. This CDR3 is 18 amino acids long. CDR1 and CDR2 from the germline V gene are SGHRS and YFSETQ.

V is TRBV3-1 (or the pseudogene TRBV3-2) and J is TRBJ2-1; D possibly corresponds to TRBD1 (5 bases). V lost 1 base to trimming and J lost 0 bases, with 16 bases between them. The CDR3 runs to 18 residues. CDR1 and CDR2 (germline): LGHDT, YNNKEL (reference sequence). The CDR3 nucleotides are TGTGCCAGCAGCCAAGTGCGTAGGGGCCCAAACTCCTACAATGAGCAGTTCTTC. Amino acids: CASSQVRRGPNSYNEQFF.